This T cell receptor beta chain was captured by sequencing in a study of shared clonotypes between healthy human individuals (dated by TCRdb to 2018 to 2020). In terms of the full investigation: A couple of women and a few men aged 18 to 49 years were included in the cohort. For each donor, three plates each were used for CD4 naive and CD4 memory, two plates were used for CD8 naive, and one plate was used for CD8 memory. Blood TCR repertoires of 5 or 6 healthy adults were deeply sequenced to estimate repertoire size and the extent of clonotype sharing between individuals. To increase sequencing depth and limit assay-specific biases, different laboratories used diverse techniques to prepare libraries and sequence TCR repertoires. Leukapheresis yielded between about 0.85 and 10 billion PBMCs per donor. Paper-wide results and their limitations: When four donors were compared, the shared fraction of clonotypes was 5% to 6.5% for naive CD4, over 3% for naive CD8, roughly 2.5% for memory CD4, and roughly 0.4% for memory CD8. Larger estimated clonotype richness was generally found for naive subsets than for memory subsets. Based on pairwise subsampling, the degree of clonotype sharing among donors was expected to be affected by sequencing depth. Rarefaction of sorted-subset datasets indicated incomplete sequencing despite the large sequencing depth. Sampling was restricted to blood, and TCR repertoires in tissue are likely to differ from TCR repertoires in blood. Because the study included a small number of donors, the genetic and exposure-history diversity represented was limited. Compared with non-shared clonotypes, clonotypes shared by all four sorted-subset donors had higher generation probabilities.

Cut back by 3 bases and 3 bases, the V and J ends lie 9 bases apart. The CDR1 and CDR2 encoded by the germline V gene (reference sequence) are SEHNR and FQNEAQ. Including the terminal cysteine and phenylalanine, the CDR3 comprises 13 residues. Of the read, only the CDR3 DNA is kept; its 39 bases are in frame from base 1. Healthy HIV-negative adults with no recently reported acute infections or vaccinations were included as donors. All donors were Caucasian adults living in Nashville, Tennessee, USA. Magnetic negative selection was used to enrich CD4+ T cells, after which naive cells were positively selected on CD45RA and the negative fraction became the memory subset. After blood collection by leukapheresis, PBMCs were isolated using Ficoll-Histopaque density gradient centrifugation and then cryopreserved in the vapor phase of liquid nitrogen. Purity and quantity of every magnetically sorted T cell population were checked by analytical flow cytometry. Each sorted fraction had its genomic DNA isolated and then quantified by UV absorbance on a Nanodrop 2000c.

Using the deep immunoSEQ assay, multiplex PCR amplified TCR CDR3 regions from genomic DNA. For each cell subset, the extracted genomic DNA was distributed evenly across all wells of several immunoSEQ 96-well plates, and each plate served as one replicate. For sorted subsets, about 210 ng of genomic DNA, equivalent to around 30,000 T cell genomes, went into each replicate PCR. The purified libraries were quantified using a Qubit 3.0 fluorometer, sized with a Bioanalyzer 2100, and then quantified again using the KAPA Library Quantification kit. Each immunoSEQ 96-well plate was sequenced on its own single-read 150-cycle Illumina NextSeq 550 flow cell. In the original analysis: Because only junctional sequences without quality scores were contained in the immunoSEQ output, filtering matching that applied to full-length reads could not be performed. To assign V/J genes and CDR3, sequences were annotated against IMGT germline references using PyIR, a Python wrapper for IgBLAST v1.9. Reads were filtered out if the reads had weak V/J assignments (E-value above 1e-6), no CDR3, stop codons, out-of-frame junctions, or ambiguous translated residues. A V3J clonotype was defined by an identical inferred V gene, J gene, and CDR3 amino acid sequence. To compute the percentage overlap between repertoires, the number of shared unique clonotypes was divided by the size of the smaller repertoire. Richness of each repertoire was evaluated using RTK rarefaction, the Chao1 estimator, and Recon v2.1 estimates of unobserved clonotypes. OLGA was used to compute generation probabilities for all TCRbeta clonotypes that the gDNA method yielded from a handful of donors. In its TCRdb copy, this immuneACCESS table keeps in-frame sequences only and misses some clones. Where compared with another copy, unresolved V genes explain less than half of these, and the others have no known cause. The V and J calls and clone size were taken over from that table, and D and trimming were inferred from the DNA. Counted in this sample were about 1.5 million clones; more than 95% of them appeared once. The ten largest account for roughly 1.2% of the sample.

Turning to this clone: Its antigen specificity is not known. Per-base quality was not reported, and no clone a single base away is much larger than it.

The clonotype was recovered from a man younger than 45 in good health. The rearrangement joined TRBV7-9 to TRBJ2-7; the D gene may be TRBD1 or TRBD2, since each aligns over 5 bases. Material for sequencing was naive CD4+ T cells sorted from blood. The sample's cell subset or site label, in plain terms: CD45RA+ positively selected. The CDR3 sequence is CASSFGGFYEQYF. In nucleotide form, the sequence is TGTGCCAGCAGCTTTGGGGGATTCTACGAGCAGTACTTC.